This TCR beta chain was captured by sequencing in a study of long-term antiretroviral therapy in people with HIV. Sequencing relied on immunoSEQ assay v3.0, run at survey level. It was about 35,000-55,000 T-cell genomes per sample that sequencing targeted. Sequencing used immunoSEQ multiplex PCR; TCRdb keeps in-frame clones, though not all of them. The sample lists approximately 19,000 clones; less than 85% were seen once. After removal of 6 bases from V and 5 bases from J, the junction contained 14 bases not matched to a gene. The CDR3 consists of 15 residues. Source: unsorted PBMCs, taken 0.5 years before starting antiretroviral therapy. The clonotype originates from a woman in her forties or fifties with HIV. The chain employs TRBV5-3 and TRBJ2-7, with 7 bases identical to TRBD1. TRBV5-3 is an ORF; its function is uncertain. CDR3 amino acids: CARTPAGGPEDEQYV. CDR3 bases: TGTGCCAGAACCCCCGCAGGGGGTCCCGAGGACGAGCAGTACGTC.